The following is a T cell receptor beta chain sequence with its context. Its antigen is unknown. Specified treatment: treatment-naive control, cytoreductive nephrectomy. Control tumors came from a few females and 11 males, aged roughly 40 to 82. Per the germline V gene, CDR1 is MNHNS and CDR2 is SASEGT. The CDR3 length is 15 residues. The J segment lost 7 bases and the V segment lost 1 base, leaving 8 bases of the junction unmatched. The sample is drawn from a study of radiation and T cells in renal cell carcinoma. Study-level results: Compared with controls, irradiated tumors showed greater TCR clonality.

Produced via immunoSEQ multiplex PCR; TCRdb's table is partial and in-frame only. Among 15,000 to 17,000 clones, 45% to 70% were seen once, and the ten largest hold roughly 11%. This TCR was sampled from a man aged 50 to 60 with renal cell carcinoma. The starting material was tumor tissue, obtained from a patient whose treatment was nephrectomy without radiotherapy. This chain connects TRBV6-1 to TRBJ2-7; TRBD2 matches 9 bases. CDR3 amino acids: CASSEGAGGLREQYF. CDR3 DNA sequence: TGTGCCAGCAGTGAAGGTGCGGGGGGGCTGCGAGAGCAGTACTTC.